A single sample gave rise to the 5 T cell receptor delta chains below, sequenced in a study of γδ T cells in repeated Plasmodium falciparum infection. Flow sorting of PBMC yielded separate Vgamma9/Vdelta2+ and Vdelta2-negative gammadelta T cell populations for bulk repertoire analysis. TCRdb reprocessed the multiplex PCR reads using CATT. The sample contains roughly 93,000 delta-chain clones, over 1.1% of which appear only once. The sample taken for sequencing was gamma-delta T cells from blood. All receptors come from a pool of human donors (malaria-infected and uninfected, not separated).

This clone was counted only a few times. This is likely an artifact of a read error, given a far larger clone one base away. Other DNA sequences within the sample encode an identical CDR3. The V and J genes are TRDV2 and TRDJ1, with 12 bases lining up with TRDD3. Since TCRdb gives no J gene, matching the DNA to germline was used here to assign it. Germline V gene sequence: CDR1 GEAIGNYY, CDR2 EKD. This CDR3 contains 16 residues. With V trimmed by 5 bases and J by 1 base, 7 bases remained unmatched. The CDR3 coding sequence is TGTGCCTGTGCCGTGCTGGGGGATACGAGCACCGATAAACTCATCTTT. This sequence encodes CACAVLGDTSTDKLIF.

As for this clone: TCRdb's entry gives the protein of a much larger clone, which mismatches this DNA's translation at residue 19, likely from a read error; the protein reported here is translated from the DNA. V gene TRDV2 combines with J gene TRDJ1; 8 nucleotides agree with TRDD3. In the absence of a J gene in TCRdb, the DNA was matched to germline to assign it here. Germline CDR1 reads GEAIGNYY; CDR2 reads EKD. The CDR3 has 25 amino acids. The junction had 36 bases not matched to a gene; V was cut back by 3 bases and J by 1 base. The CDR3 loop reads CACDGAVLPTRLGDEYSPCTDKLIF. The DNA for the CDR3 is TGTGCCTGTGACGGCGCGGTCCTACCGACCCGGCTGGGGGACGAATACAGTCCGTGCACCGATAAACTCATCTTT.

Details on this clone: A single base is all that separates this from a far larger clone, so a read error is likely. Other DNA sequences in the sample encode the same CDR3. V and J are TRDV2 and TRDJ1; D gene unclear. No J segment appears in TCRdb, so it was assigned here by matching the sequence to germline. CDR3 size: 16 residues. Germline-derived CDR1 and CDR2 are GEAIGNYY and EKD. CDR3: CACDTVSDRYTDKLIF. The CDR3 DNA reads TGTGCCTGTGACACCGTATCCGATAGGTACACCGACAAACTCATCTTT.

This clone appeared a few times. This likely traces to a read error, being one base from a far larger clone. This sample includes further DNA sequences coding for the same CDR3. V usage is TRDV1 and J usage is TRDJ1, with D perhaps TRDD3 (5 bases). The CDR3 runs to 15 residues. CDR1 is TSWWSYY and CDR2 is QGS in the germline V gene. The CDR3 loop reads CALGELCWGGDKLIF. The CDR3 DNA sequence: TGTGCTCTCGGGGAACTGTGTTGGGGAGGGGATAAACTCATCTTT.

Comments on this clone: This likely stems from a read error, as it lies one base from a far larger clone. Different DNA sequences within this sample yield the same CDR3. The CDR3 loop is CALGELESSRSFITDKLIF. The CDR3 DNA reads TGTGCTCTTGGGGAACTAGAGTCGTCCCGGTCCTTTATCACCGATAAACTCATCTTT. This chain uses TRDV1 with TRDJ1; D unclear. No J segment appears in TCRdb, so it was assigned here by matching the sequence to germline. This CDR3 has 19 residues. Germline loops: CDR1 TSWWSYY, CDR2 QGS. V gave up 0 bases and J gave up 1 base, with 21 bases separating them.